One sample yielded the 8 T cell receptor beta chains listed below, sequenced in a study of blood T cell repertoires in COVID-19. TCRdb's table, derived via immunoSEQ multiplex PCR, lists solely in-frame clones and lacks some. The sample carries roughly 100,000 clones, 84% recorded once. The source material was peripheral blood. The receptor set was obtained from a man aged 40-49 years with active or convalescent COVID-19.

The DNA of the CDR3 is TGTGCCAGCAGCTTAAGGGACTCAAGCTGGTGGAGCAATCAGCCCCAGCATTTT. This encodes CASSLRDSSWWSNQPQHF. The chain carries TRBV7-8 and TRBJ1-5, with D tentatively TRBD1 (5 bases). Germline V CDR1 and CDR2: SGHVS, FQNEAQ. V was clipped by 2 bases and J by 1 base, with 18 bases between them. The CDR3 is made up of 18 amino acids.

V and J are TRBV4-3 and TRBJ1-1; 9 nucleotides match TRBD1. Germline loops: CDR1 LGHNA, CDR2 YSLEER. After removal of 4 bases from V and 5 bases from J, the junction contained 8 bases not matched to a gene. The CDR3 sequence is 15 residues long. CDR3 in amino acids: CASSPRTGGGTEAFF. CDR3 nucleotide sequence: TGCGCCAGCAGCCCTCGCACAGGGGGCGGAACTGAAGCTTTCTTT.

Written as DNA, the CDR3 is TGCGCCAGCAGCTTGGCCCTCCGGACAAGCGATTCCTCTAACTATGGCTACACCTTC. This translates into CASSLALRTSDSSNYGYTF. The chain is built from TRBV5-1 and TRBJ1-2; a weak D match, TRBD1 (5 bases). CDR1 SGHRS and CDR2 YFSETQ come from the germline V gene. V lost 0 bases and J lost 0, with 21 bases in between. CDR3 length equals 19 residues.

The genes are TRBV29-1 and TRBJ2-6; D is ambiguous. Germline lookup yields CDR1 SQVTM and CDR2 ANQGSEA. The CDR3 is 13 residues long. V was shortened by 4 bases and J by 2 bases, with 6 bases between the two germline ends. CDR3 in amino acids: CSVGAAGANVLTF. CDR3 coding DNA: TGCAGCGTTGGGGCCGCTGGGGCCAACGTCCTGACTTTC. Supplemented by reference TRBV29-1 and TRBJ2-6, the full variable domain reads SAVISQKPSRDICQRGTSLTIQCQVDSQVTMMFWYRQQPGQSLTLIATANQGSEATYESGFVIDKFPISRPNLTFSTLTVSNMSPEDSSIYLCSVGAAGANVLTFGAGSRLTVL.

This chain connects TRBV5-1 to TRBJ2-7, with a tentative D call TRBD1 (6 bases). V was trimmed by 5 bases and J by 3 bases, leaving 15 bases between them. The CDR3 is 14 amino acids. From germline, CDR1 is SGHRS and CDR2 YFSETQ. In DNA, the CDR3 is TGCGCCAGCAGTCAGGACAGTCAGAACTACGAGCAGTACTTC. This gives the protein CASSQDSQNYEQYF.

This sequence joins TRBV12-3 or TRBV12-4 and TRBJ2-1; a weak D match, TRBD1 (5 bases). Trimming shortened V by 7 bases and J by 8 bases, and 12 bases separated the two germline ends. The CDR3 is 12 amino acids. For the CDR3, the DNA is TGTGCCAGCAACCTTCAGGGCCATGAGCAGTTCTTC. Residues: CASNLQGHEQFF.

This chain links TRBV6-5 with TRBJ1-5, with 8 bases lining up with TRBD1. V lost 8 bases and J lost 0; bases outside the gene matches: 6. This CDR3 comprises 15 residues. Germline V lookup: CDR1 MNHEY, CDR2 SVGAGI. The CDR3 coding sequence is TGTGCCAGCGGGGGACAGGTTTTTAGCAATCAGCCCCAGCATTTT. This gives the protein CASGGQVFSNQPQHF.

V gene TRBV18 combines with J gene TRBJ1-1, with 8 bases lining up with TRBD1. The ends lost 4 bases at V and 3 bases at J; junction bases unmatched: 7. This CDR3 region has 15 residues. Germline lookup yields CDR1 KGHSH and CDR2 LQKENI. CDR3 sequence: CASSLRTGWDTEAFF. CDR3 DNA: TGTGCCAGCTCACTGAGGACAGGGTGGGACACTGAAGCTTTCTTT.